Listed here are 20 T cell receptor beta chains from one sample, sequenced in a study of blood T cells in healthy people across ages. Sample-barcoded 5' priming and a J-beta primer mix drove a second PCR of roughly 7 to 11 cycles. TCRdb re-called the 5' RACE reads through MiXCR, storing one row per CDR3 protein. This sample has some 900,000 distinct CDR3 sequences, with about 48% found just once. Input material: blood. The receptors here all came from a man aged 25-45 years in good health.

V is TRBV20-1 and J is TRBJ2-3; a possible D gene is TRBD2 (6 bases). This CDR3 contains 15 residues. The germline gives CDR1 DFQATT, CDR2 SNEGSKA (reference sequence). Trimming removed 8 bases from V and 0 bases from J, with 18 bases in between. CDR3 amino acids: CSSPLGGVSTDTQYF. DNA of the CDR3: TGCAGTTCCCCACTTGGAGGGGTGAGCACAGATACGCAGTATTTT.

Ten or more counts support this clonotype. The chain joins TRBV3-1 to TRBJ2-7, with TRBD2 matching over 12 bases. V lost 8 bases, J lost 2 bases, and 1 base stayed unmatched. Per germline, CDR1 LGHDT and CDR2 YNNKEL (reference sequence). This CDR3 has 13 residues. CDR3 DNA: TGTGCCAGCGGACTAGCGGGGACCTACGAGCAGTACTTC. Translating it yields CASGLAGTYEQYF.

V usage is TRBV27 and J usage is TRBJ1-2; 8 nucleotides line up with TRBD1. The CDR3 is made up of 13 amino acids. V gave up 4 bases and J gave up 8 bases; unmatched junction bases: 6. Germline V lookup: CDR1 MNHEY, CDR2 SMNVEV (reference sequence). CDR3 DNA sequence: TGTGCCAGCAGTTCAAACAGGGGGGGAGGCTACACCTTC. Its translation: CASSSNRGGGYTF.

The chain carries TRBV9 and TRBJ2-4; no definite D call. CDR3 length: 14 residues. Looked up from germline, CDR1 is SGDLS and CDR2 is YYNGEE. Trimming pared 0 bases from V and 5 bases from J, leaving 9 bases between. This CDR3 is CASSVATAENIQYF. The CDR3 DNA follows: TGTGCCAGCAGCGTAGCTACAGCAGAAAACATTCAGTACTTC.

The rearrangement links TRBV14 to TRBJ2-2, with a possible D match to TRBD1 (6 bases). The V gene lost 4 bases and the J gene lost 1 base, with 13 bases spanning the gap. The germline CDR1 and CDR2 sequences are SGHDN and FVKESK. There are 16 residues in the CDR3. The CDR3 loop is CASSPRTVRNTGELFF. Written as DNA, the CDR3 is TGTGCCAGCAGCCCTAGGACAGTGAGGAACACCGGGGAGCTGTTTTTT.

This rearrangement joins TRBV7-2 to TRBJ2-5; possibly TRBD1 or TRBD2 for D (5 bases each). Trimming cost V 3 bases and J 11 bases, with 13 bases left between them. Germline V gene data show CDR1 as SGHTA and CDR2 as FQGNSA. This CDR3 comprises 12 residues. The DNA for the CDR3 is TGTGCCAGCAGCTTTCTCCAGGGAGTGCAGTACTTC. It codes for CASSFLQGVQYF.

V and J are TRBV5-6 and TRBJ1-5, with D possibly being TRBD1 (5 bases). The CDR3 spans 16 residues. Germline values: CDR1 SGHDT, CDR2 YYEEEE. Trimming stripped 2 bases from V and 1 base from J, with 13 bases between. Written as DNA, the CDR3 is TGTGCCAGCAGCTTTTCAGGGTATAACAGCAATCAGCCCCAGCATTTT. It is translated as CASSFSGYNSNQPQHF.

In its sample, this clonotype was seen a few times. The chain combines TRBV12-3 or TRBV12-4 with TRBJ2-7; D perhaps matches TRBD2 (6 bases). V lost 6 bases to trimming and J lost 2 bases, with 14 bases between them. This CDR3 is built from 14 residues. Here the CDR3 reads CASRPGTSAYEQYF. The CDR3 DNA reads as TGTGCCAGCAGACCCGGGACTTCTGCCTACGAGCAGTACTTC.

The V and J genes are TRBV11-3 and TRBJ1-2; tentative D call: TRBD1 (6 bases). Germline V lookup: CDR1 SGHNT, CDR2 YENEEA. The CDR3 covers 16 residues. Trimming removed 1 base from V and 7 bases from J, with 19 bases in between. The CDR3 here is CASSLAPGQRMGGYTF. Here the CDR3 DNA reads TGTGCCAGCAGCTTAGCCCCCGGACAGAGGATGGGTGGCTACACCTTC.

The V gene is TRBV28, the J gene TRBJ1-2, with 8 bases that match TRBD1. J was trimmed by 1 base and V by 6 bases; bases with no gene match: 7. The CDR3 extends over 15 amino acids. Per the germline V gene, CDR1 is MDHEN and CDR2 is SYDVKM. For the CDR3, the DNA is TGTGCCAGCAGGCCGGACAGGGATCTTAACTATGGCTACACCTTC. This gives the protein CASRPDRDLNYGYTF.

V usage is TRBV5-6 and J usage is TRBJ1-1, with D possibly TRBD1 on 5 matching bases. From germline, CDR1 is SGHDT and CDR2 YYEEEE. The CDR3 covers 16 residues. V lost 4 bases and J lost 6, with 22 bases in between. CDR3 in amino acids: CASSKAAGGGRAEAFF. CDR3 sequence (DNA): TGTGCCAGCAGCAAGGCCGCCGGGGGGGGTCGAGCTGAAGCTTTCTTT.

The chain uses TRBV4-1 and TRBJ2-5; D gene ambiguous. Trimming stripped 3 bases from V and 1 base from J, with 9 bases between. This CDR3 has 14 residues. Germline-derived CDR1 and CDR2 are MGHRA and YSYEKL. CDR3 residues: CASSHRVGQETQYF. The CDR3 nucleotides read TGCGCCAGCAGCCACCGGGTGGGCCAAGAGACCCAGTACTTC.

The rearrangement joins TRBV20-1 to TRBJ2-3; TRBD1 agrees at 7 bases. Germline CDR1 reads DFQATT; CDR2 reads SNEGSKA (reference sequence). The V and J ends lost 7 bases and 3 bases, in that order; junction bases with no gene match: 13. This CDR3 comprises 15 residues. CDR3 residues: CSVRRQTGMTDTQYF. The CDR3 DNA follows: TGCAGTGTAAGGCGCCAGACAGGGATGACAGATACGCAGTATTTT.

The gene calls are TRBV6-2 or TRBV6-3 and TRBJ2-3; tentative D call: TRBD2 (5 bases). Trimming shortened V by 6 bases and J by 4 bases, and 14 bases separated the two germline ends. Germline assignment: CDR1 MNHEY and CDR2 SVGEGT. The CDR3 spans 14 residues. In nucleotides, the CDR3 is TGTGCCAGCAGGTCGGCTCTAGCCGCAGATACGCAGTATTTT. Protein product: CASRSALAADTQYF.

Points on this clonotype: At one end the junction does not follow the germline gene, possibly because of a read error. The chain combines TRBV29-1 with TRBJ2-7, with D perhaps matching TRBD2 (5 bases). The CDR3 contains 12 residues. Germline V gives CDR1 SQVTM, CDR2 ANQGSEA. The chain's CDR3 is CSVCQDSYERYF. CDR3 bases: TGCAGCGTTTGCCAGGACTCCTACGAGCGGTACTTC.

The chain carries TRBV5-6 and TRBJ2-5, with 11 bases that match TRBD2. The end of the DNA is better explained by TRBJ2-7, so the J call may be wrong. The germline V gene has CDR1 SGHDT and CDR2 YYEEEE. The CDR3 sequence is 16 residues long. CDR3 coding DNA: TGTGCCAGCATCGCTAGCGGGGGGCCCCGACTCTCCGAGCAGTACTTC. This codes for CASIASGGPRLSEQYF.

The chain employs TRBV11-3 and TRBJ2-3, with a possible D match to TRBD1 (6 bases). V lost 6 bases to trimming and J lost 3 bases, with 13 bases between them. Germline V gene data show CDR1 as SGHNT and CDR2 as YENEEA. This CDR3 comprises 14 residues. Here the CDR3 DNA reads TGTGCCAGCAGTCGAACCGGGACAACAGATACGCAGTATTTT. Translation gives CASSRTGTTDTQYF.

The J gene is TRBJ2-3, the V gene TRBV20-1; TRBD2 matches at 7 bases. CDR1 is DFQATT, CDR2 SNEGSKA, per germline (reference sequence). The ends lost 0 bases at V and 2 bases at J; junction bases unmatched: 20. The CDR3 is 20 residues long. CDR3 DNA sequence: TGCAGTGCTAGAGAGGACTTGTCAAGCGGGGTAACGCGCGTCACAGATACGCAGTATTTT. It yields the protein CSAREDLSSGVTRVTDTQYF.

This clonotype came up many times. This chain links TRBV7-9 with TRBJ2-5, with 7 bases lining up with TRBD1. Trimming cost V 5 bases and J 2 bases; bases outside gene matches: 8. The CDR3 runs to 15 residues. Per germline, CDR1 SEHNR and CDR2 FQNEAQ (reference sequence). The CDR3 sequence: CASSTATGFQETQYF. The CDR3 DNA is TGTGCCAGCAGCACCGCGACAGGGTTTCAAGAGACCCAGTACTTC.

The rearrangement joins TRBV3-1 to TRBJ2-4; D possibly corresponds to TRBD1 (5 bases). The J call may not be correct, given that the DNA end is closer to TRBJ2-5. Germline assignment: CDR1 LGHDT and CDR2 YNNKEL (reference sequence). The CDR3 extends over 14 amino acids. Here the CDR3 reads CASSQGGAGETQYF. CDR3 DNA: TGTGCCAGCAGCCAAGGTGGGGCCGGAGAGACCCAGTACTTC.